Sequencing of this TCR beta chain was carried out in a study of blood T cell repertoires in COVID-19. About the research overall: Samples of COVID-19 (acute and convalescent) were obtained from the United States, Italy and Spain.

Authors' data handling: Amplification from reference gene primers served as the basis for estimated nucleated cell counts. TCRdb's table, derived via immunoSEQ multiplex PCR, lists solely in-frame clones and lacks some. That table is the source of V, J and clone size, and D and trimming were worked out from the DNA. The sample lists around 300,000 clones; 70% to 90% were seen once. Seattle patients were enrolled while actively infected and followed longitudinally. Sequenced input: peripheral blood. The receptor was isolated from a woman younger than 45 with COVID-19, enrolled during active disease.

CDR3 sequence: CASSIWTYGYTF. For the CDR3, the DNA is TGTGCCAGTAGTATTTGGACTTATGGCTACACCTTC. The chain carries TRBV19 and TRBJ1-2; D uncertain. The CDR3 spans 12 residues. From germline, CDR1 is LNHDA and CDR2 SQIVND (reference sequence). The V end was cut by 3 bases, the J end by 5 bases, with 7 bases between.